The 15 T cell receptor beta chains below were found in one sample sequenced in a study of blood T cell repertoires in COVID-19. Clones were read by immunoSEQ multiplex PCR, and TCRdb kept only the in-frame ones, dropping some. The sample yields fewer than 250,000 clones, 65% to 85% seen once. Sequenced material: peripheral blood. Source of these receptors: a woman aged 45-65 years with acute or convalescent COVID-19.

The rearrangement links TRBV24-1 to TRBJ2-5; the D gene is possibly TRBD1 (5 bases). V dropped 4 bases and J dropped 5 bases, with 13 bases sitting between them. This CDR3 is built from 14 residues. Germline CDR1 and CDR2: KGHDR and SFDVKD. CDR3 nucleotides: TGTGCCACCAGTGAATCACAGGTAGTGGAGACCCAGTACTTC. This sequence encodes CATSESQVVETQYF.

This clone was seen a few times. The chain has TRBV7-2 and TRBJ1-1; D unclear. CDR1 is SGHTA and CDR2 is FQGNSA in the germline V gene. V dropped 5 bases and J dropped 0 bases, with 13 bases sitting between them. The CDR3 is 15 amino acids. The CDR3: CASSPASGLNTEAFF. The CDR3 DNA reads TGTGCCAGCAGCCCCGCTTCCGGGTTGAACACTGAAGCTTTCTTT.

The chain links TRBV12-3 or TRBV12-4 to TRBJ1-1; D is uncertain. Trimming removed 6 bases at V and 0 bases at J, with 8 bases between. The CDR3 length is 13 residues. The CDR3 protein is CASSGDMNTEAFF. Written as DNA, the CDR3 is TGTGCCAGCAGCGGGGATATGAACACTGAAGCTTTCTTT.

CDR3 residues: CAWSVRGYTGELFF. DNA for the CDR3: TGTGCCTGGAGTGTAAGGGGCTACACCGGGGAGCTGTTTTTT. The chain carries TRBV30 and TRBJ2-2; tentative D call: TRBD1 (5 bases). Germline V gene sequence: CDR1 GTSNPN, CDR2 SVGIG (reference sequence). V was shortened by 0 bases and J by 3 bases, with 8 bases between the two germline ends. The CDR3 contains 14 residues.

The CDR3 is CASSLGQGFDEQYF. CDR3 bases: TGCGCCAGCAGCTTGGGACAGGGGTTCGACGAGCAGTACTTC. The chain couples TRBV5-1 to TRBJ2-7; TRBD1 matches at 8 bases. CDR3 length: 14 amino acids. Germline-derived CDR1 and CDR2 are SGHRS and YFSETQ. With 0 bases clipped from V and 5 bases from J, the junction kept 4 bases outside the gene matches.

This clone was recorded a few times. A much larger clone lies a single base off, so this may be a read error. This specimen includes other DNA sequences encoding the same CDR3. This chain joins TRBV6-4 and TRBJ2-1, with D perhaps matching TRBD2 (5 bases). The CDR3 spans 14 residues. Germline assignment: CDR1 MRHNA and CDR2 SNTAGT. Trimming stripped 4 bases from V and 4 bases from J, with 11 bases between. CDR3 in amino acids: CASSVLAGYNEQFF. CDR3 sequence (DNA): TGTGCCAGCAGTGTGCTAGCAGGATACAATGAGCAGTTCTTC.

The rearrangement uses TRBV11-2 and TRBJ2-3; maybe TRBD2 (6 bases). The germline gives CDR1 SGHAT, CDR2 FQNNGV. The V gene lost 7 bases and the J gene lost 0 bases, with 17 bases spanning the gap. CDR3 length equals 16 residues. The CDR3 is CASTPEVGLSTDTQYF. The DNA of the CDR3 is TGTGCCAGCACCCCTGAAGTCGGACTAAGCACAGATACGCAGTATTTT.

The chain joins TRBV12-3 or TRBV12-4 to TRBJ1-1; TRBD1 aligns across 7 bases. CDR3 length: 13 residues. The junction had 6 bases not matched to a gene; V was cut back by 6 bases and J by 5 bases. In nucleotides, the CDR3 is TGTGCCAGCAGATCCAGGGGGTGGACTGAAGCTTTCTTT. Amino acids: CASRSRGWTEAFF.

CDR3 loop: CASSEPRVYQETQYF. CDR3 nucleotide sequence: TGCGCCAGCAGTGAGCCCCGAGTGTACCAAGAGACCCAGTACTTC. V and J are TRBV10-1 and TRBJ2-5; the D is unclear. The V gene lost 2 bases and the J gene lost 0 bases, with 10 bases spanning the gap. The CDR3 is 15 residues long. CDR1 WNHNN and CDR2 SYGVQD come from the germline V gene (reference sequence).

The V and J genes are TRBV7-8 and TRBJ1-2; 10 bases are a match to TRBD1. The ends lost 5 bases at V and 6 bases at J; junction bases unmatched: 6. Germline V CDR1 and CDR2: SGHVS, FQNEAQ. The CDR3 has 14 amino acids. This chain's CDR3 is CASSHPTGGDGYTF. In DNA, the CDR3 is TGTGCCAGCAGCCACCCGACAGGGGGCGATGGCTACACCTTC.

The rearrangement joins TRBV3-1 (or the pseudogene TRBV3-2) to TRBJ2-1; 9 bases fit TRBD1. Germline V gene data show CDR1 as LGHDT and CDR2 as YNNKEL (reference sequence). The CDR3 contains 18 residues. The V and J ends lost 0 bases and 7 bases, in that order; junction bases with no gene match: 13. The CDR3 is CASSQDHLSWDRANEQFF. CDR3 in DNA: TGTGCCAGCAGCCAAGATCACCTTTCTTGGGACAGGGCTAATGAGCAGTTCTTC.

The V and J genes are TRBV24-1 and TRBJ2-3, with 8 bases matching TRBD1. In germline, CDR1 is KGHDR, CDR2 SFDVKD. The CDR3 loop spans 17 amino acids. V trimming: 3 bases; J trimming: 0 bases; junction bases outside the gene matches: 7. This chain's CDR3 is CATSDLGQGESTDTQYF. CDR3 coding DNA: TGTGCCACCAGTGATCTAGGACAGGGCGAAAGCACAGATACGCAGTATTTT.

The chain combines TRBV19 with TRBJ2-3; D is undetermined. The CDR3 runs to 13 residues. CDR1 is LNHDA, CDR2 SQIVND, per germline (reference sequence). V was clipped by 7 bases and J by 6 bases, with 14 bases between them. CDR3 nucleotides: TGTGCCAGTACTTCCCCTTATTCGGATACGCAGTATTTT. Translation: CASTSPYSDTQYF.

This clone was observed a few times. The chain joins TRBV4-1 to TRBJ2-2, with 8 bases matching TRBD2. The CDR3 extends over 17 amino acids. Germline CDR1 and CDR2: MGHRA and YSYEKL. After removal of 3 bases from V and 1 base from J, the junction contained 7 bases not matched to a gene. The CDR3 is CASSQPGTRGNTGELFF. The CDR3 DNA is TGCGCCAGCAGCCAGCCCGGGACTAGGGGGAACACCGGGGAGCTGTTTTTT.

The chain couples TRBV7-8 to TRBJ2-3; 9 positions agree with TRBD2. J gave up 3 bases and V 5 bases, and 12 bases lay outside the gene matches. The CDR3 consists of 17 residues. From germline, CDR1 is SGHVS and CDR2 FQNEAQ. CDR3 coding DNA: TGTGCCAGCAGCCCGGGGACTAGCTCCCACCCGACAGATACGCAGTATTTT. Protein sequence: CASSPGTSSHPTDTQYF.